Presented here are 9 T cell receptor beta chains from one specimen sequenced in a study of post-analysis software for immune sequencing data. Study observations and caveats: Controls had lower frequencies than patients of four or five TRBV segments, which included TRBV5-6, TRBV5-1 and TRBV20-1.

The TCR beta cDNA libraries carried unique molecular identifiers. MiXCR, applied by TCRdb to the PCR reads, yields one record per CDR3 protein. This table has roughly 870,000 distinct CDR3 sequences, around 50% appearing once. These receptors' targets are unknown. The sequenced sample was blood. Source of these receptors: a girl aged 10 to 17 with multiple sclerosis.

The chain joins TRBV29-1 to TRBJ2-7; TRBD2 aligns across 7 bases. The length of the CDR3 is 14 residues. J was trimmed by 4 bases and V by 7 bases; bases with no gene match: 13. CDR1 SQVTM and CDR2 ANQGSEA come from the germline V gene. CDR3 DNA: TGCAGCGCGGGGGGAACAGCGGACTATTACGAGCAGTACTTC. Its protein is CSAGGTADYYEQYF.

Only one count was recorded for this clonotype. The rearrangement links TRBV11-2 to TRBJ2-3, with no clear D. Germline V gene sequence: CDR1 SGHAT, CDR2 FQNNGV. The germline V and J ends were trimmed by 0 bases and 12 bases, with 13 bases remaining between them. CDR3 size: 13 residues. This CDR3 is CASSLERQTPQYF. CDR3 DNA: TGTGCCAGCAGCTTAGAGAGGCAGACCCCACAGTATTTT.

This chain links TRBV12-5 with TRBJ2-1; 8 bases line up with TRBD1. Trimming cost V 7 bases and J 4 bases; bases outside gene matches: 9. Germline CDR1 LGHNT, CDR2 FRNRAP. This CDR3 contains 15 residues. CDR3 nucleotides: TGTGCTAGTGCCCGGGACAGGCAACATTACAATGAGCAGTTCTTC. This sequence encodes CASARDRQHYNEQFF. The entire variable domain, with the rest obtained from reference TRBV12-5 and TRBJ2-1, is as follows: DARVTQTPRHKVTEMGQEVTMRCQPILGHNTVFWYRQTMMQGLELLAYFRNRAPLDDSGMPKDRFSAEMPDATLATLKIQPSEPRDSAVYFCASARDRQHYNEQFFGPGTRLTVL.

This chain uses TRBV20-1 with TRBJ2-7, with no clear D. The J call may not be correct, given that the DNA end is closer to TRBJ2-5. Germline CDR1 reads DFQATT; CDR2 reads SNEGSKA (reference sequence). There are 12 residues in the CDR3. CDR3 region: CSALRTIETQYF. In DNA, the CDR3 is TGCAGTGCTTTAAGAACGATAGAGACCCAGTACTTC.

The rearrangement joins TRBV9 to TRBJ1-1; maybe TRBD1 (5 bases). The germline V and J ends were trimmed by 0 bases and 6 bases, with 9 bases remaining between them. CDR3 size: 13 residues. Germline V gene data show CDR1 as SGDLS and CDR2 as YYNGEE. The CDR3 DNA reads TGTGCCAGCAGCGTAGGCAGGGCCGCTGAAGCTTTCTTT. Protein sequence: CASSVGRAAEAFF.

This rearrangement joins TRBV28 to TRBJ1-1; D is possibly TRBD1 (5 bases). The V and J ends lost 3 bases and 4 bases respectively, with 15 bases between them. Germline V gene lookup returns CDR1 MDHEN and CDR2 SYDVKM. The CDR3 loop spans 15 amino acids. The DNA of the CDR3 is TGTGCCAGCAGTTTGCCCAGGGCCGTTGGCACTGAAGCTTTCTTT. Encoded protein: CASSLPRAVGTEAFF.

The J gene is TRBJ2-3, the V gene TRBV20-1; 10 positions agree with TRBD1. The trim removed 3 bases at V and 1 base at J, leaving 13 bases unmatched. CDR1 is DFQATT, CDR2 SNEGSKA, per germline (reference sequence). The CDR3 loop spans 18 amino acids. CDR3: CSARRDRGRGDRTDTQYF. CDR3 bases: TGCAGTGCTAGGCGGGACAGGGGTCGGGGGGACCGCACAGATACGCAGTATTTT.

The chain joins TRBV7-9 to TRBJ1-1; D might be TRBD1 (5 bases). Trimming shortened V by 4 bases and J by 2 bases, and 23 bases separated the two germline ends. The CDR3 totals 18 residues. The germline V gene encodes CDR1 SEHNR and CDR2 FQNEAQ (reference sequence). CDR3 DNA: TGTGCCAGCAGCTGGGGGACCCCATCAAACCACCGTAACACTGAAGCTTTCTTT. This encodes CASSWGTPSNHRNTEAFF.

In this sample, this clonotype turned up a few times. The chain combines TRBV29-1 with TRBJ2-7, with 11 bases that match TRBD1. This CDR3 is built from 15 residues. CDR1 and CDR2 (germline): SQVTM, ANQGSEA. V lost 3 bases and J lost 4; bases outside the gene matches: 8. DNA for the CDR3: TGCAGCGTTGATCTCCGGACAGGGGGCCGGTACGAGCAGTACTTC. Its protein product is CSVDLRTGGRYEQYF.